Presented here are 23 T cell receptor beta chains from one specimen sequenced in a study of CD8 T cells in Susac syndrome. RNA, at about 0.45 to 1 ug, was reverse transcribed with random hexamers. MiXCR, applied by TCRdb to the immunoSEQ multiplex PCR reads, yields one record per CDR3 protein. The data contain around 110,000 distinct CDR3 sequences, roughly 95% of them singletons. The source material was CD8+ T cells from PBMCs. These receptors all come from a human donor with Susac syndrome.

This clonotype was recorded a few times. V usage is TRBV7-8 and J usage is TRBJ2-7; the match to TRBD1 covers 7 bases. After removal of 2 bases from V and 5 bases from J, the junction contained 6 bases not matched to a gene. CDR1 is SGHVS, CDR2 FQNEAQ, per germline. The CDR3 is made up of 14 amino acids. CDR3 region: CASSLPPTGHEQYF. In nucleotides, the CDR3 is TGTGCCAGCAGCTTACCCCCGACAGGGCACGAGCAGTACTTC. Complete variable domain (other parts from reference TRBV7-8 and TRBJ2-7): GAGVSQSPRYKVAKRGQDVALRCDPISGHVSLFWYQQALGQGPEFLTYFQNEAQLDKSGLPSDRFFAERPEGSVSTLKIQRTQQEDSAVYLCASSLPPTGHEQYFGPGTRLTVT.

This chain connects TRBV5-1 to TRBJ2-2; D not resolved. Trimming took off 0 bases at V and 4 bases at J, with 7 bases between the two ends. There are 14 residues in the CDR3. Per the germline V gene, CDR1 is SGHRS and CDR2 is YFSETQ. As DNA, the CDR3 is TGCGCCAGCAGCTTGGAGGGAATCACCGGGGAGCTGTTTTTT. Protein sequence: CASSLEGITGELFF. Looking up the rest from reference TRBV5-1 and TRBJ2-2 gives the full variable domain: KAGVTQTPRYLIKTRGQQVTLSCSPISGHRSVSWYQQTPGQGLQFLFEYFSETQRNKGNFPGRFSGRQFSNSRSEMNVSTLELGDSALYLCASSLEGITGELFFGEGSRLTVL.

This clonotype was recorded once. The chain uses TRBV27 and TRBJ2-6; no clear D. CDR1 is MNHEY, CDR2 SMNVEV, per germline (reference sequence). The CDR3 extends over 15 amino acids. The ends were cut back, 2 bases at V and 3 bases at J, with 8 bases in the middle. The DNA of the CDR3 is TGTGCCAGCAGTTTACTCCAGCATGGGGCCAACGTCCTGACTTTC. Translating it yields CASSLLQHGANVLTF.

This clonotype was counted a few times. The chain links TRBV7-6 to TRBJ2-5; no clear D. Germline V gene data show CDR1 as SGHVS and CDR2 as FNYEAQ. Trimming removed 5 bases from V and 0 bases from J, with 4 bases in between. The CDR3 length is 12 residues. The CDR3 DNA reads TGTGCCAGCAGCAATGACCAAGAGACCCAGTACTTC. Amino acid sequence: CASSNDQETQYF. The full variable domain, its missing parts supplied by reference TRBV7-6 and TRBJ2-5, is GAGVSQSPRYKVTKRGQDVALRCDPISGHVSLYWYRQALGQGPEFLTYFNYEAQQDKSGLPNDRFSAERPEGSISTLTIQRTEQRDSAMYRCASSNDQETQYFGPGTRLLVL.

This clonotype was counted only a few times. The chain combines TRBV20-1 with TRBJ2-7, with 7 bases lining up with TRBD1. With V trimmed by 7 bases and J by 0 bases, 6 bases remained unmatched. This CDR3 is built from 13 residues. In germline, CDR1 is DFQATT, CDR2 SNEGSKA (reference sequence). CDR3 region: CSGQGWSSYEQYF. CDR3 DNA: TGCAGTGGACAGGGATGGAGCTCCTACGAGCAGTACTTC.

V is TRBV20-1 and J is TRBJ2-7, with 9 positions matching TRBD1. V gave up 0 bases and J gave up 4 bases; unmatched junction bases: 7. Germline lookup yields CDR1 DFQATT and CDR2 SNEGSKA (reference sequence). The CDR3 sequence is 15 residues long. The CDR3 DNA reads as TGCAGTGCTAGAGATCCGGGACAGGGTGATTACGAGCAGTACTTC. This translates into CSARDPGQGDYEQYF.

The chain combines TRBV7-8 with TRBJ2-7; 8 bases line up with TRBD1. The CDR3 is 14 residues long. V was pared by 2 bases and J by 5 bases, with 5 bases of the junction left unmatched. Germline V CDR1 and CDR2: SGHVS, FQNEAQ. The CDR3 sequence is CASSLLQGDDEQYF. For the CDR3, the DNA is TGTGCCAGCAGCTTATTACAGGGGGACGACGAGCAGTACTTC.

The CDR3 loop reads CASATGSDEQFF. As DNA, the CDR3 is TGTGCCAGCGCAACAGGTAGCGATGAGCAGTTCTTC. The rearrangement joins TRBV12-3 or TRBV12-4 to TRBJ2-1; the D call may be TRBD1 or TRBD2 (5 bases each). The CDR3 extends over 12 amino acids. V lost 8 bases and J 8 bases, leaving 13 bases between the germline ends.

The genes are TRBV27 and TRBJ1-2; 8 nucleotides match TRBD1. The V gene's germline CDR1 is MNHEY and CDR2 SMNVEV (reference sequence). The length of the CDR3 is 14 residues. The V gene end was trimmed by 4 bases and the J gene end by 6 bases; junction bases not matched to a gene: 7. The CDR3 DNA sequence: TGTGCCAGCAGTTACACAGGGGGGTCAAATGGCTACACCTTC. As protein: CASSYTGGSNGYTF.

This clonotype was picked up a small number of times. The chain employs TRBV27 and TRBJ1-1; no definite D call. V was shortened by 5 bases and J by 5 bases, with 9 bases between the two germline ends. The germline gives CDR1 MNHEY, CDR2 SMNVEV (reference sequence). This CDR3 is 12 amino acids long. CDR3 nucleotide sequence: TGTGCCAGCAGTCCGACGGGAACTGAAGCTTTCTTT. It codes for CASSPTGTEAFF.

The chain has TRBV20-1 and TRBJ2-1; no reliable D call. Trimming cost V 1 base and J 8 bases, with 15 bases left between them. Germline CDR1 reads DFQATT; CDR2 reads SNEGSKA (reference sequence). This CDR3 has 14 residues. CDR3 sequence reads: CSARGWATLDEQFF. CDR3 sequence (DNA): TGCAGTGCTAGAGGTTGGGCCACTCTGGATGAGCAGTTCTTC.

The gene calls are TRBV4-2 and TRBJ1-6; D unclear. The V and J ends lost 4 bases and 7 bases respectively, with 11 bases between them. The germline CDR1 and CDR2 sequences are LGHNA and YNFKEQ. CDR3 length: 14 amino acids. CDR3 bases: TGTGCCAGCAGCCCCAGGACGGGGAATTCACCCCTCCACTTT. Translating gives CASSPRTGNSPLHF.

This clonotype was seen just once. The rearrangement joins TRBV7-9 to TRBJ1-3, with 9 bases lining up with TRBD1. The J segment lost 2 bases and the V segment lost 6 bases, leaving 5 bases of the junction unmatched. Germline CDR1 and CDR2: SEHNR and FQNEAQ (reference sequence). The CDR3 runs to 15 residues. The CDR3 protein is CASRPTGGTGNTIYF. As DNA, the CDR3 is TGTGCCAGCAGACCCACAGGGGGCACTGGAAACACCATATATTTT. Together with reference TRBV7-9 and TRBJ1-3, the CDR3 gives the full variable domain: DTGVSQNPRHKITKRGQNVTFRCDPISEHNRLYWYRQTLGQGPEFLTYFQNEAQLEKSRLLSDRFSAERPKGSFSTLEIQRTEQGDSAMYLCASRPTGGTGNTIYFGEGSWLTVV.

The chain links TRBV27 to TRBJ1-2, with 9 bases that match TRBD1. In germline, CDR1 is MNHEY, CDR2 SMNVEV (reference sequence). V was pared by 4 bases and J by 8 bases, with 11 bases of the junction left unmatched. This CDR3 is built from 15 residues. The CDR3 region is CASSSYLDRGEGYTF. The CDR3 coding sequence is TGTGCCAGCAGTTCGTATCTTGACAGGGGGGAGGGCTACACCTTC.

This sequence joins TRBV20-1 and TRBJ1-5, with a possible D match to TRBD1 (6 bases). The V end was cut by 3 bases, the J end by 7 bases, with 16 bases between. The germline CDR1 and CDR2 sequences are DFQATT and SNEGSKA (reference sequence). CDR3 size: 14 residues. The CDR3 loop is CSASPATGVQPQHF. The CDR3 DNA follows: TGCAGTGCTAGCCCCGCGACAGGAGTCCAGCCCCAGCATTTT.

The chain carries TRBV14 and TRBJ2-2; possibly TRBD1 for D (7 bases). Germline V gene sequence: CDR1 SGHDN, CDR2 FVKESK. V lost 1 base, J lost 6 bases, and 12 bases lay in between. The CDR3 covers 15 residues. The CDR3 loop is CASSQVARGAGELFF. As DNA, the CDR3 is TGTGCCAGCAGCCAAGTCGCCAGGGGGGCCGGGGAGCTGTTTTTT.

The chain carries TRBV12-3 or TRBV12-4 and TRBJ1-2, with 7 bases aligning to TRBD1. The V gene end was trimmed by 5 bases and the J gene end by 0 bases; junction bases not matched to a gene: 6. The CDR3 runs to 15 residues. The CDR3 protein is CASSPPGTANYGYTF. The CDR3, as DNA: TGTGCCAGCAGTCCCCCCGGGACAGCTAACTATGGCTACACCTTC.

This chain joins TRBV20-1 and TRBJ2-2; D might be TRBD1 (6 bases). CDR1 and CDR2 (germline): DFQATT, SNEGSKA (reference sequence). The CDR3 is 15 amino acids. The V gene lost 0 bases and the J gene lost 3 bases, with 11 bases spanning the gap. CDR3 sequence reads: CSARDFRGHTGELFF. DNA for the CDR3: TGCAGTGCTAGAGACTTCAGGGGTCACACCGGGGAGCTGTTTTTT.

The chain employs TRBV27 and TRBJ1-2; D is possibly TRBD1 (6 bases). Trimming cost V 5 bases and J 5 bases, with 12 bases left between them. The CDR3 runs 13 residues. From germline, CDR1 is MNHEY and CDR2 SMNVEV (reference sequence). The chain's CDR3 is CASSPGGTYGYTF. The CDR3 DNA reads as TGTGCCAGCAGTCCCGGGGGGACATATGGCTACACCTTC.

The DNA of the CDR3 is TGTGCCAGCAGCGTTCGACGGCCCGGGGATGAGCAGTTCTTC. It translates to CASSVRRPGDEQFF. The chain has TRBV3-1 and TRBJ2-1; tentative D call: TRBD2 (5 bases). Germline V CDR1 and CDR2: LGHDT, YNNKEL (reference sequence). The length of the CDR3 is 14 residues. Between the trimmed V and J ends, which lost 5 bases and 8 bases, there was a span of 16 bases.

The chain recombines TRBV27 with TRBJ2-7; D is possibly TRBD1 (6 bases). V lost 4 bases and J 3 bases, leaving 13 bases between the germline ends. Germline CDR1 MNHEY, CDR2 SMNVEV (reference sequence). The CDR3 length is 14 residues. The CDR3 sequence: CASSSGQKFYEQYF. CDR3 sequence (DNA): TGTGCCAGCAGTTCCGGACAGAAATTCTACGAGCAGTACTTC.

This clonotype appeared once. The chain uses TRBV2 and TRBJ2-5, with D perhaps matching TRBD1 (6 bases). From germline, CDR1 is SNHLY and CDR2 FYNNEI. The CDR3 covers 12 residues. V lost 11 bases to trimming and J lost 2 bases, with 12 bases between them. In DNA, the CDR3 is TGTGCCGCCCAGGGGTTTCAAGAGACCCAGTACTTC. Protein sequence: CAAQGFQETQYF.

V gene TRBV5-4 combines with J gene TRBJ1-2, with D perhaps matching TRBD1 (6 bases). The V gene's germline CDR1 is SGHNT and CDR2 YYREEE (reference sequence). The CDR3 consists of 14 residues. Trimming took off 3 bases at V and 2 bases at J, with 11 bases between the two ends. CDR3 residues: CASSYIGGNYGYTF. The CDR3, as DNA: TGTGCCAGCAGCTATATTGGGGGCAACTATGGCTACACCTTC.